This TCR beta chain emerged from a study of T-cell memory formation after mild COVID-19. Study observations and caveats: Contracting CD4+ clones lay largely in CM and EM, with CD8+ ones residing in EMRA. Clones contracting day 15 to 85 were balanced CD4/CD8; later expanders leaned CD4+. In second-wave clones peaking day 37, SARS-CoV-2 specificity remained unconfirmed.

The authors produced TCR alpha and TCR beta cDNA libraries with sample barcodes and UMIs by 5'RACE using constant-segment primers. TCRdb reanalysed the 5' RACE reads using MiXCR and keeps one entry per CDR3 protein. The sample holds 400,000 to 500,000 distinct CDR3 sequences, 20% seen once. This clonotype was counted a few times. Its antigen is not known. Looked up from germline, CDR1 is SGHRS and CDR2 is YFSETQ. The CDR3 extends over 13 amino acids. The ends lost 0 bases at V and 8 bases at J; junction bases unmatched: 4. Sequencing was performed on PBMCs or a T cell subset sorted from them (not recorded which). The receptor was isolated from an adult woman who had mild COVID-19 (a few samples of this study predate the infection). Cell type and time point are not known. V gene TRBV5-1 combines with J gene TRBJ1-2; 7 bases align to TRBD1. The DNA for the CDR3 is TGCGCCAGCAGCTTGGGACAGGGAAAGGGCTACACCTTC. Protein product: CASSLGQGKGYTF.